The 2 T cell receptor beta chains listed next were all sequenced from one sample in a study of immune heterogeneity within non-small cell lung tumors. Template input was genomic DNA from bulk tumor (around 640 ng per sample). Widely spaced biopsies, several per primary tumor, were obtained at surgery. Their non-small cell lung cancer was newly diagnosed and untreated, and the patients underwent curative surgery. Using 32 V and 13 J primers, multiplex PCR amplified TCR beta CDR3. TCRdb reanalysed the multiplex PCR reads using MiXCR and keeps one entry per CDR3 protein. This table has 1,200 or so distinct CDR3 sequences, about 51% appearing once. Input material: lung tumor tissue. The receptors were gathered from a man between 60 and 75 years old with non-small cell lung cancer.

This clonotype was detected a few times. The gene calls are TRBV7-9 and TRBJ1-2; D might be TRBD1 (5 bases). V was clipped by 2 bases and J by 8 bases, with 15 bases between them. The CDR3 is 14 residues long. The germline CDR1 and CDR2 sequences are SEHNR and FQNEAQ (reference sequence). The CDR3 is CASSLNGGYNGYTF. CDR3 DNA sequence: TGTGCCAGCAGCTTAAATGGGGGGTATAACGGCTACACCTTC.

V usage is TRBV20-1 and J usage is TRBJ1-5, with D tentatively TRBD1 (5 bases). The CDR3 covers 15 residues. The V gene lost 3 bases and the J gene lost 0 bases, with 12 bases spanning the gap. Germline V lookup: CDR1 DFQATT, CDR2 SNEGSKA (reference sequence). CDR3 in DNA: TGCAGTGCTAGTGGCGGGGGGGATAGCAATCAGCCCCAGCATTTT. It translates to CSASGGGDSNQPQHF.